This is a list of T cell receptor beta chains from one sample in a study of technical replicates of blood from a handful of donors. Sequencing used immunoSEQ multiplex PCR; TCRdb keeps in-frame clones, though not all of them. The sample includes about 97,000 clones, around 96% seen only once; the top ten take about 0.36%. The sample consisted of T cells isolated from PBMCs. All receptors derive from a human donor in good health. Each CDR3 is given without its conserved first and last residue.

j_call: TRBJ2-1; v_call: TRBV10-3; cdr3_length: 13; cdr3_aa: AISEPEDSGKVQF
j_call: TRBJ1-5; v_call: TRBV29-1; cdr3_length: 11; cdr3_aa: SVCLDSNQPQH
j_call: TRBJ1-5; v_call: TRBV28; cdr3_length: 12; cdr3_aa: ASSFLPGVQPQH
j_call: TRBJ2-7; v_call: TRBV9; cdr3_length: 13; cdr3_aa: ASSPRPVGGYEQY
j_call: TRBJ2-5; v_call: TRBV7-9; cdr3_length: 13; cdr3_aa: ASSLLAGWLETQY
j_call: TRBJ2-2; v_call: TRBV7-2; cdr3_length: 14; cdr3_aa: ASSPRGGQGTGELF
j_call: TRBJ1-2; v_call: TRBV7-9; cdr3_length: 14; cdr3_aa: ASSLGLGTGSYGYT
j_call: TRBJ2-3; v_call: TRBV25-1; cdr3_length: 13; cdr3_aa: ASGGWAGGEDTQY
j_call: TRBJ2-7; v_call: TRBV23-1; cdr3_length: 10; cdr3_aa: AVNRGFYEQY
j_call: TRBJ1-1; v_call: TRBV27; cdr3_length: 12; cdr3_aa: ASSLGGANTEAF
j_call: TRBJ2-7; v_call: TRBV7-2; cdr3_length: 11; cdr3_aa: ASSWGLAREQY
j_call: TRBJ2-1; v_call: TRBV25-1; cdr3_length: 14; cdr3_aa: ASSYRGDRGINEQF
j_call: TRBJ2-1; v_call: TRBV29-1; cdr3_length: 10; cdr3_aa: SVCIGGHEQF
j_call: TRBJ1-1; v_call: TRBV19; cdr3_length: 12; cdr3_aa: ASNAAPGNTEAF
j_call: TRBJ2-1; v_call: TRBV29-1; cdr3_length: 11; cdr3_aa: SVEGQVGNEQF
j_call: TRBJ1-5; v_call: TRBV19; cdr3_length: 12; cdr3_aa: ASSISTGGQPQH
j_call: TRBJ1-1; v_call: TRBV25-1; cdr3_length: 10; cdr3_aa: ASSEGATEAF
j_call: TRBJ1-1; v_call: TRBV29-1; cdr3_length: 11; cdr3_aa: SVDTGGSTEAF
j_call: TRBJ2-3; v_call: TRBV2; cdr3_length: 13; cdr3_aa: ASSGLAGGTDTQY
j_call: TRBJ1-4; v_call: TRBV28; cdr3_length: 14; cdr3_aa: ASSLLQGATNEKLF
j_call: TRBJ2-7; v_call: TRBV9; cdr3_length: 12; cdr3_aa: ASSPLAGNYEQY
j_call: TRBJ2-7; v_call: TRBV12-5; cdr3_length: 13; cdr3_aa: ASGLSTRGLDKQY
j_call: TRBJ1-2; v_call: TRBV9; cdr3_length: 10; cdr3_aa: ASSVATYGYT
j_call: TRBJ1-1; v_call: TRBV5-1; cdr3_length: 12; cdr3_aa: ASSNGWDTREAF
j_call: TRBJ2-1; v_call: TRBV18; cdr3_length: 12; cdr3_aa: ASSPPQQYNEQF
j_call: TRBJ2-1; v_call: TRBV9; cdr3_length: 12; cdr3_aa: ASSSGLENNEQF
j_call: TRBJ2-3; v_call: TRBV13; cdr3_length: 14; cdr3_aa: ASSLGLASGTDTQY
j_call: TRBJ1-3; v_call: TRBV6-1; cdr3_length: 10; cdr3_aa: ASSLSGNTIY
j_call: TRBJ2-1; v_call: TRBV9; cdr3_length: 12; cdr3_aa: ASTPSGREDEQF
j_call: TRBJ2-7; v_call: TRBV10-3; cdr3_length: 14; cdr3_aa: AISESGLAGGNEQY
j_call: TRBJ2-1; v_call: TRBV28; cdr3_length: 9; cdr3_aa: ASIYGDEQF
j_call: TRBJ1-2; v_call: TRBV28; cdr3_length: 12; cdr3_aa: ASSYGQGNNGYT
j_call: TRBJ1-2; v_call: TRBV2; cdr3_length: 10; cdr3_aa: ASSGQYDGYT
j_call: TRBJ1-2; v_call: TRBV15; cdr3_length: 12; cdr3_aa: ATSRRDRGNGYT
j_call: TRBJ2-2; v_call: TRBV27; cdr3_length: 10; cdr3_aa: ASTSQFGELF
j_call: TRBJ2-1; v_call: TRBV7-9; cdr3_length: 10; cdr3_aa: ASSFINRGQF
j_call: TRBJ2-7; v_call: TRBV14; cdr3_length: 12; cdr3_aa: ASSYQGIVYEQY
j_call: TRBJ1-4; v_call: TRBV2; cdr3_length: 12; cdr3_aa: ASSEGGSNEKLF
j_call: TRBJ1-4; v_call: TRBV30; cdr3_length: 11; cdr3_aa: AWKGSAGEKLF
j_call: TRBJ2-3; v_call: TRBV29-1; cdr3_length: 13; cdr3_aa: SVDMGGVGTDTQY
j_call: TRBJ2-3; v_call: TRBV13; cdr3_length: 11; cdr3_aa: ASSLREEDTQY
j_call: TRBJ2-1; v_call: TRBV7-2; cdr3_length: 16; cdr3_aa: ASSPKPPGAPPYNEQF
j_call: TRBJ1-1; v_call: TRBV4-3; cdr3_length: 11; cdr3_aa: ASSRSRDSEAF
j_call: TRBJ2-7; v_call: TRBV7-8; cdr3_length: 13; cdr3_aa: ASSAGTGGSGEQY
j_call: TRBJ2-7; v_call: TRBV6-5; cdr3_length: 14; cdr3_aa: ASSYSVSGPTYEQY
j_call: TRBJ2-7; v_call: TRBV27; cdr3_length: 11; cdr3_aa: ASRTGGSYEQY
j_call: TRBJ2-7; v_call: TRBV6-5; cdr3_length: 13; cdr3_aa: ASSLGGGSVYEQY
j_call: TRBJ2-7; v_call: TRBV7-2; cdr3_length: 12; cdr3_aa: ASSLRVYPYEQY
j_call: TRBJ1-4; v_call: TRBV9; cdr3_length: 13; cdr3_aa: ASSVQGSTNEKLF
j_call: TRBJ1-1; v_call: TRBV11-2; cdr3_length: 10; cdr3_aa: ASSSGGTEAF
j_call: TRBJ2-7; v_call: TRBV5-1; cdr3_length: 13; cdr3_aa: ASSLTRDSSYEQY
j_call: TRBJ1-2; v_call: TRBV28; cdr3_length: 13; cdr3_aa: ASSFRDRGSYGYT
j_call: TRBJ1-4; v_call: TRBV9; cdr3_length: 14; cdr3_aa: ASSIAGDRSYEKLF
j_call: TRBJ2-7; v_call: TRBV28; cdr3_length: 13; cdr3_aa: ASSPIAGMVYEQY